The clone carrying this TCR beta chain was found a few times. From the 5' RACE reads, TCRdb called clonotypes with MiXCR, one entry per CDR3 protein. The sample has 140,000 to 150,000 distinct CDR3 sequences, around 25% seen once. The entry originates in a study of T-cell memory formation after mild COVID-19. Looking at the study overall: There were largely donor-specific TCR clusters.

Trimming took 0 bases from V and 2 from J, leaving 11 bases between them. This CDR3 has 15 residues. Germline V gives CDR1 SGHRS, CDR2 YFSETQ. The chain has TRBV5-1 and TRBJ1-2; perhaps TRBD1 as D (5 bases). The sample consisted of PBMCs or a T cell subset sorted from them (not recorded which). The TCR comes from an adult woman who had mild COVID-19 (a few samples of this study predate the infection). Cell type and time point are not known. CDR3 bases: TGCGCCAGCAGCTTGGGGACACTTACCAACTATGGCTACACCTTC. Translated, it gives CASSLGTLTNYGYTF.